Following are 14 T cell receptor beta chains from one sample sequenced in a study of TIL therapy for anti-PD-1-resistant metastatic lung cancer. The libraries were made with immunoSEQ v3. TCRdb keeps only in-frame clones here, not all; method: immunoSEQ multiplex PCR. Of 9,500 to 15,000 clones detected, 58% appear once; the ten largest clones hold around 7.4%. Noted time point: pre-treatment sample, taken before nivolumab and TIL therapy. Pleural nodules or supraclavicular lymph nodes made up most of the excised metastases sampled. Sequencing was performed on tumor tissue, taken at baseline. The receptors were gathered from a person aged 25 to 79 with non-small cell lung cancer.

V is TRBV7-8 and J is TRBJ2-4; tentative D call: TRBD1 (6 bases). Germline assignment: CDR1 SGHVS and CDR2 FQNEAQ. V shed 5 bases and J shed 4 bases, with 9 bases lying between them. The CDR3 covers 13 residues. CDR3 DNA sequence: TGTGCCAGCAGCCTCGGACAGAAAAACATTCAGTACTTC. Translation: CASSLGQKNIQYF.

CDR3 DNA: TGTGCCAGCAGCCGGTCCGGAGACGAGCAGTACTTC. Translating gives CASSRSGDEQYF. The chain combines TRBV2 with TRBJ2-7; no clear D. Germline V gene sequence: CDR1 SNHLY, CDR2 FYNNEI. The CDR3 sequence is 12 residues long. V shed 6 bases and J shed 5 bases, with 11 bases lying between them.

Regarding this clone: The junction and the germline gene differ at one end; a read error may be behind it. The gene calls are TRBV7-2 and TRBJ2-1; 10 bases are a match to TRBD2. Germline V gives CDR1 SGHTA, CDR2 FQGNSA. The CDR3 sequence is 16 residues long. The CDR3 protein is CASSLAGAPDYNEQFF. DNA of the CDR3: TGTGCCAGCAGCCTAGCGGGGGCCCCCGACTACAATGAGCAGTTCTTC.

The chain joins TRBV7-9 to TRBJ2-5; maybe TRBD1 (6 bases). Germline V CDR1 and CDR2: SEHNR, FQNEAQ (reference sequence). Trimming took off 3 bases at V and 7 bases at J, with 24 bases between the two ends. This CDR3 contains 17 residues. CDR3 in amino acids: CASSFTPGQGESVTQYF. The DNA of the CDR3 is TGTGCCAGCAGCTTTACTCCGGGACAAGGAGAATCGGTGACCCAGTACTTC.

The chain has TRBV6-1 and TRBJ2-5; D remains unclear. With 0 bases removed from V and 9 bases from J, the gap between germline ends came to 8 bases. The V gene's germline CDR1 is MNHNS and CDR2 SASEGT. The CDR3 consists of 12 residues. CDR3 nucleotide sequence: TGTGCCAGCAGTGAAGCGCGTGCGGCCCAGTACTTC. It yields the protein CASSEARAAQYF.

This clone was observed a few times. The chain carries TRBV21-1 and TRBJ2-1; TRBD2 is the table's D call and was not checked against the DNA. TRBV21-1 is noted as a pseudogene. CDR3 length: 17 residues. In nucleotides, the CDR3 is TGTGCCAGCAGCAGCAGTAGCGCGCTCGACTCCTACAATGAGCAGTTCTTC. It yields the protein CASSSSSALDSYNEQFF.

The chain couples TRBV2 to TRBJ2-1; 7 bases agree with TRBD1. This CDR3 comprises 12 residues. V lost 9 bases to trimming and J lost 5 bases; unmatched junction nucleotides: 4. CDR1 and CDR2 (germline): SNHLY, FYNNEI. CDR3 DNA sequence: TGTGCCAGAAGGGACAGAAACAATGAGCAGTTCTTC. Amino acid sequence: CARRDRNNEQFF.

The V gene is TRBV4-1, the J gene TRBJ2-3; D gene uncertain. Germline lookup yields CDR1 MGHRA and CDR2 YSYEKL. V gave up 0 bases and J gave up 9 bases, with 19 bases separating them. CDR3 size: 16 residues. The CDR3 DNA follows: TGCGCCAGCAGCCAAGATACGGGCTCCTCGTATAGGACGCAGTATTTT. Its protein is CASSQDTGSSYRTQYF.

The V and J genes are TRBV2 and TRBJ1-2, with D possibly TRBD1 on 5 matching bases. The CDR3 has 17 residues. V gave up 8 bases and J gave up 3 bases, with 25 bases separating them. CDR1 is SNHLY, CDR2 FYNNEI, per germline. The CDR3 here is CASSRTGTELRDYGYTF. The CDR3 nucleotides are TGTGCCAGCTCCCGGACCGGGACGGAACTTCGGGACTATGGCTACACCTTC.

CDR3 amino acids: CASSLGTAHNEQFF. CDR3 DNA: TGTGCCAGCAGCTTAGGGACAGCCCACAATGAGCAGTTCTTC. This chain connects TRBV5-4 to TRBJ2-1, with 7 nucleotides matching TRBD1. V was pared by 2 bases and J by 5 bases, with 4 bases of the junction left unmatched. This CDR3 has 14 amino acids. CDR1 is SGHNT and CDR2 is YYREEE in the germline V gene (reference sequence).

This clone was counted a few times. J is TRBJ2-7 and V is TRBV2; TRBD2 agrees at 13 bases. This CDR3 has 15 residues. Germline CDR1 and CDR2: SNHLY and FYNNEI. With V trimmed by 6 bases and J by 5 bases, 7 bases remained unmatched. CDR3 protein: CASREMGLAGNEQYF. In nucleotides, the CDR3 is TGTGCCAGCAGGGAGATGGGACTAGCGGGAAACGAGCAGTACTTC.

The chain joins TRBV29-1 to TRBJ2-7, with D perhaps TRBD1 (6 bases). The CDR3 extends over 14 amino acids. Germline V gene lookup returns CDR1 SQVTM and CDR2 ANQGSEA. V gave up 6 bases and J gave up 5 bases, with 20 bases separating them. CDR3 loop: CSVGQGIRGHEQYF. The CDR3 nucleotides are TGCAGCGTGGGGCAGGGGATTCGGGGCCACGAGCAGTACTTC.

A single count supports this clone. The V gene is TRBV5-8, the J gene TRBJ2-1; D is perhaps TRBD2 (5 bases). Trimming shortened V by 0 bases and J by 15 bases, and 13 bases separated the two germline ends. This CDR3 is 12 amino acids long. Germline CDR1 and CDR2: SGHTS and YDEGEE. The CDR3 loop is CASSLAGSGLFF. Written as DNA, the CDR3 is TGTGCCAGCAGCTTGGCTGGGAGTGGTCTGTTCTTC.

This clone was counted only a few times. V is TRBV7-7 and J is TRBJ1-4, with a tentative D call TRBD1 (5 bases). V lost 6 bases and J lost 7, with 18 bases in between. Germline assignment: CDR1 SSHAT and CDR2 FNYEAQ (reference sequence). The CDR3 runs 15 residues. The CDR3: CASSAGRGVSEKLFF. Here the CDR3 DNA reads TGTGCCAGCAGTGCCGGGAGGGGAGTTAGTGAAAAACTGTTTTTT.